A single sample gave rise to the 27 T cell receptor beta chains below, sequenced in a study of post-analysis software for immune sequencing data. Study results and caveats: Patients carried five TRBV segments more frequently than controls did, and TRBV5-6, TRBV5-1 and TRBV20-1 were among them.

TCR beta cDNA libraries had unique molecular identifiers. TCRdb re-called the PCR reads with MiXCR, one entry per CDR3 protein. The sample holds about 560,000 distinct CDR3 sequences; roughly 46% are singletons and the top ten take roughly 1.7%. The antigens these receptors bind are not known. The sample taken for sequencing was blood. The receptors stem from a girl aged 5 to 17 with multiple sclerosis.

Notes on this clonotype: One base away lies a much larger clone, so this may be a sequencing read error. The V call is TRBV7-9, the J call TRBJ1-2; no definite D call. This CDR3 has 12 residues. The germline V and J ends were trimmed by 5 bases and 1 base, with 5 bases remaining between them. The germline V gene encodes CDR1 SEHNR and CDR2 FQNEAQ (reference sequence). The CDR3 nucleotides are TGTGCCAGCAGCCCCTTTAACTATGGCTACACCTTC. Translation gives CASSPFNYGYTF.

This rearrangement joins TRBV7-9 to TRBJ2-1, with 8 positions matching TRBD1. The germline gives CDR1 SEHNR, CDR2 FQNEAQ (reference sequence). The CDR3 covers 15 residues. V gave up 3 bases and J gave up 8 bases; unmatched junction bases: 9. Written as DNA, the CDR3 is TGTGCCAGCAGCTTTACAGGGGGTACTTGGGATGAGCAGTTCTTC. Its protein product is CASSFTGGTWDEQFF.

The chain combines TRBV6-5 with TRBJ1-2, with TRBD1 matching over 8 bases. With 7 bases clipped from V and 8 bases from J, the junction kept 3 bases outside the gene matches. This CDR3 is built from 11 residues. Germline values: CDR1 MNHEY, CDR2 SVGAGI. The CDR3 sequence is CASTSGGGYTF. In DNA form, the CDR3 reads TGTGCCAGCACCTCAGGGGGCGGCTACACCTTC.

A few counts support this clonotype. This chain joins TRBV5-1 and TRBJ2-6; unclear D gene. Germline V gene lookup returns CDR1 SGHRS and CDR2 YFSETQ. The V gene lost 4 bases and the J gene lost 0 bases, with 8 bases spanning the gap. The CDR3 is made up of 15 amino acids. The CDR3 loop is CASSPDVSGANVLTF. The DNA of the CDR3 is TGCGCCAGCAGCCCCGACGTCTCTGGGGCCAACGTCCTGACTTTC.

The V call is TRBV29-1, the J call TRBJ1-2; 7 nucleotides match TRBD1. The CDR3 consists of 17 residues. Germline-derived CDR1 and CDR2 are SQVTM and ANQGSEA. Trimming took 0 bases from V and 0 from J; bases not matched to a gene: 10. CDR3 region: CSVEDLTPQGANYGYTF. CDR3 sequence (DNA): TGCAGCGTTGAAGATTTGACTCCGCAGGGGGCTAACTATGGCTACACCTTC.

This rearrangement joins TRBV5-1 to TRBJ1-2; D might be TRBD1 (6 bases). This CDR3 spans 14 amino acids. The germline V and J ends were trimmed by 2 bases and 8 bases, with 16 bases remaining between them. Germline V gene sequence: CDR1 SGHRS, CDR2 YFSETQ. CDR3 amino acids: CASSFSGAVEGYTF. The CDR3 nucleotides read TGCGCCAGCAGCTTTTCAGGGGCGGTGGAAGGCTACACCTTC.

The CDR3: CAISVGDWDEQYF. In DNA form, the CDR3 reads TGTGCCATCAGTGTGGGGGATTGGGACGAGCAGTACTTC. V is TRBV10-3 and J is TRBJ2-7; either TRBD1 or TRBD2 may supply D (5 bases each). CDR1 and CDR2 (germline): ENHRY, SYGVKD. This CDR3 has 13 residues. V was pared by 4 bases and J by 5 bases, with 12 bases between.

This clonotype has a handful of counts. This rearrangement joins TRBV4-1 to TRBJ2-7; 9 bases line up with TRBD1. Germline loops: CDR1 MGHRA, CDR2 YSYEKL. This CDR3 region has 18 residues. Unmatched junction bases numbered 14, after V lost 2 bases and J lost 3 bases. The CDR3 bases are TGCGCCAGCAGCCAAAGGCTACAGGGGGCAGCTTCAGTCTACGAGCAGTACTTC. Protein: CASSQRLQGAASVYEQYF.

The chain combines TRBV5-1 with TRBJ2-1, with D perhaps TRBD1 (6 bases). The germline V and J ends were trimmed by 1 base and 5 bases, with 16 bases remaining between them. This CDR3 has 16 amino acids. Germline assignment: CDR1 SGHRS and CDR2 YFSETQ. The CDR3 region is CASSLNVQGSNNEQFF. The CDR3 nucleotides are TGCGCCAGCAGCTTGAACGTGCAGGGGTCGAACAATGAGCAGTTCTTC.

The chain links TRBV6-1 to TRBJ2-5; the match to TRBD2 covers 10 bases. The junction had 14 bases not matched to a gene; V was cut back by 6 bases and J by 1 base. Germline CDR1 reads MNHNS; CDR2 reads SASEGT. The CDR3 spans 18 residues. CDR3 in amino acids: CASRHLGGSGRAQETQYF. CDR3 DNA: TGTGCCAGCAGACACTTGGGGGGAAGCGGGAGGGCCCAAGAGACCCAGTACTTC.

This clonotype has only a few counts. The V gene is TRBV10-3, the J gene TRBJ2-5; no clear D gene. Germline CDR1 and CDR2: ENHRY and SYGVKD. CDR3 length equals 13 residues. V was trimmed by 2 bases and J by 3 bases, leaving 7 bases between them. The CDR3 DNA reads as TGTGCCATCAGTGAGAGCAGCAAAGAGACCCAGTACTTC. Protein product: CAISESSKETQYF.

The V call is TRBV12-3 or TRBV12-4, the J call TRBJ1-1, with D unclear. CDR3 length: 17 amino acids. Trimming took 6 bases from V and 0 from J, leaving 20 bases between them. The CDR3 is CASRSPDGWLLNTEAFF. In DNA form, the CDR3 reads TGTGCCAGCAGGTCCCCCGACGGGTGGTTATTGAACACTGAAGCTTTCTTT.

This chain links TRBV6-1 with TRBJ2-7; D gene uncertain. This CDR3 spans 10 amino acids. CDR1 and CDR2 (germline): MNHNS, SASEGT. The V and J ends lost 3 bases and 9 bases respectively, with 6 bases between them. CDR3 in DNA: TGTGCCAGCAGTGACCCCCCGCAGTACTTC. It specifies CASSDPPQYF.

The CDR3 reads CASSVPVGQGIAQYF. In DNA, the CDR3 is TGTGCCAGCAGCGTCCCCGTGGGACAGGGAATCGCGCAGTATTTT. The genes are TRBV7-2 and TRBJ2-3, with 9 bases matching TRBD1. Unmatched junction bases numbered 13, after V lost 5 bases and J lost 10 bases. The CDR3 is 15 residues long. Germline-derived CDR1 and CDR2 are SGHTA and FQGNSA.

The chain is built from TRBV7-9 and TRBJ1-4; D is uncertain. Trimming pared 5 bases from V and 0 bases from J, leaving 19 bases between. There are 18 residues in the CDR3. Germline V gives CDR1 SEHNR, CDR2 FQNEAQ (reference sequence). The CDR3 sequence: CASSNPGSEGATNEKLFF. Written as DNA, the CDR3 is TGTGCCAGCAGCAATCCGGGCTCCGAGGGAGCAACTAATGAAAAACTGTTTTTT.

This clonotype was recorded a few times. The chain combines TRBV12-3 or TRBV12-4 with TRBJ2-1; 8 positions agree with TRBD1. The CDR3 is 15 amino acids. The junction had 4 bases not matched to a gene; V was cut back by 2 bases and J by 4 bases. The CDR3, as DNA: TGTGCCAGCAGTTTAATGGGACAGGTATACAATGAGCAGTTCTTC. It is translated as CASSLMGQVYNEQFF.

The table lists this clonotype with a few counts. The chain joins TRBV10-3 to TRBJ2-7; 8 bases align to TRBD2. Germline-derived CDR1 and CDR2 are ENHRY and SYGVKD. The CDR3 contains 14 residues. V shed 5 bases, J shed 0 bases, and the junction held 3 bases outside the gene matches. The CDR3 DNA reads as TGTGCCATCAGTTCTAGCGGGTCCTCCTACGAGCAGTACTTC. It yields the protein CAISSSGSSYEQYF.

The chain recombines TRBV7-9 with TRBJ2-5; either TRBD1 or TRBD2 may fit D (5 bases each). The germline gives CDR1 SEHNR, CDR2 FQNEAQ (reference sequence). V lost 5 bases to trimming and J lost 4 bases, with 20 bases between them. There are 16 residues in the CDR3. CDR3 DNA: TGTGCCAGCAGCAAAGCTCCGGGACCTATACGAGAGACCCAGTACTTC. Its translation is CASSKAPGPIRETQYF.

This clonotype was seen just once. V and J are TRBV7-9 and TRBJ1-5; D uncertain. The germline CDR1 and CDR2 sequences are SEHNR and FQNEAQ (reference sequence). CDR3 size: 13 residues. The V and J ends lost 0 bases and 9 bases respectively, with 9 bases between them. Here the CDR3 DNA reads TGTGCCAGCAGCTTAGCATTAGACCTGCCCCAGCATTTT. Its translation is CASSLALDLPQHF.

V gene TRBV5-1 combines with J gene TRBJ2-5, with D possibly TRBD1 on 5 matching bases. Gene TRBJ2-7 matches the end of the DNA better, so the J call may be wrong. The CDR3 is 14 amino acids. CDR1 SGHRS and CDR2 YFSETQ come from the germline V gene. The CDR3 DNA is TGCGCCAGCAGCTTGTCCCAGGGCACCCACGAGCAGTACTTC. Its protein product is CASSLSQGTHEQYF.

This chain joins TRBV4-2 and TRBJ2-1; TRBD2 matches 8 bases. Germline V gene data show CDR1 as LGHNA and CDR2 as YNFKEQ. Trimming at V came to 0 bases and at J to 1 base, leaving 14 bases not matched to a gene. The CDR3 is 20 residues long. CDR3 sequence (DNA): TGTGCCAGCAGCCAAGATAGCGGTAGCGGGGTTTCTGGGTCCTACAATGAGCAGTTCTTC. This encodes CASSQDSGSGVSGSYNEQFF.

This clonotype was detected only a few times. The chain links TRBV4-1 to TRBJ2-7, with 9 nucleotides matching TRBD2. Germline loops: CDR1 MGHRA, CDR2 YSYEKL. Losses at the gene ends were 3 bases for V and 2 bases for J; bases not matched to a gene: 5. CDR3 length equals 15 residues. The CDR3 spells CASSHATSGPYEQYF. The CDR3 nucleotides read TGCGCCAGCAGCCATGCGACTAGCGGCCCCTACGAGCAGTACTTC.

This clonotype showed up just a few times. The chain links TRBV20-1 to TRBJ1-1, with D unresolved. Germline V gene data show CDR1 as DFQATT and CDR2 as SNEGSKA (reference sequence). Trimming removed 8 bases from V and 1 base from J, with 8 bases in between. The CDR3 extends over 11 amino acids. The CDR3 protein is CSTEGNTEAFF. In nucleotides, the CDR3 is TGCAGTACAGAGGGGAACACTGAAGCTTTCTTT.

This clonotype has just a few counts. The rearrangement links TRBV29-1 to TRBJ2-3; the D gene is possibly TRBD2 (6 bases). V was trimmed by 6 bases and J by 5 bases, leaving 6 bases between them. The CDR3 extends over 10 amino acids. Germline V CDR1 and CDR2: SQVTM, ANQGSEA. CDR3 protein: CSVGGDTQYF. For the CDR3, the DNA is TGCAGCGTGGGGGGAGATACGCAGTATTTT.

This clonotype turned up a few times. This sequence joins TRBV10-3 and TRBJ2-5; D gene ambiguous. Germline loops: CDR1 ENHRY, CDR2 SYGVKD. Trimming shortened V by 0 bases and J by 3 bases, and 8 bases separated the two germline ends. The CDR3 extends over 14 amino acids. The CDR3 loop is CAISESAGKETQYF. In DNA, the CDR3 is TGTGCCATCAGTGAGTCCGCAGGCAAAGAGACCCAGTACTTC.

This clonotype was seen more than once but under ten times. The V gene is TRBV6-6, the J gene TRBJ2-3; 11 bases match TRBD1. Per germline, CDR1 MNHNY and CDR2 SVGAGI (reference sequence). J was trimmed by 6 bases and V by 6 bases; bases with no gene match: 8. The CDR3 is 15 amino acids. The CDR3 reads CASSRGQGATDTQYF. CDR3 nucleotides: TGTGCCAGCAGCCGCGGACAGGGGGCAACTGATACGCAGTATTTT.

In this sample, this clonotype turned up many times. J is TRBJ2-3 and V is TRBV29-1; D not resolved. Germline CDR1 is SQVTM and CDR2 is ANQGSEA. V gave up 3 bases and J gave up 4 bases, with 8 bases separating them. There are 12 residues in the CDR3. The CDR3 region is CSVDHQADTQYF. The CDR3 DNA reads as TGCAGCGTTGATCACCAGGCAGATACGCAGTATTTT.